The rows below give T cell receptor beta chains drawn from one sample of a study of blood T cell repertoires in COVID-19. The table came from immunoSEQ multiplex PCR; TCRdb's copy has only in-frame clones and leaves some out. The table lists about 200,000 clones, roughly nine tenths of them singletons, with roughly 4% in the top ten. The sample was PBMCs or T cells enriched from blood (not recorded which). Every receptor here comes from a woman younger than 45 with acute COVID-19. The CDR3 runs from the conserved cysteine through the conserved F or W. The D gene is left open where the match is weak. The size field is filled for only some rows; it gives once, few, many or a size class.

size	D	V	J	DNA	CDR3
.	.	TRBV13	TRBJ1-3	TGTGCCAGCAGGAGACAGCAAGTCCGAAACACCATATATTTT	CASRRQQVRNTIYF
.	.	TRBV27	TRBJ1-3	TGTGCCAGCAGTCAATCAGGGTACAGCTCTGGAAACACCATATATTTT	CASSQSGYSSGNTIYF
.	.	TRBV2	TRBJ2-6	TGTGCCAGCAGTGAATGGAGCTCTGGGGCCAACGTCCTGACTTTC	CASSEWSSGANVLTF
.	TRBD1	TRBV5-6	TRBJ1-2	TGTGCCAGCAGCTTGGCGGGACAGGCACTCTATGGCTACACCTTC	CASSLAGQALYGYTF
.	TRBD1	TRBV11-2	TRBJ2-7	TGTGCCAGCAGCTTCCCCTGGGGACAGAGGGCCTCCTACGAGCAGTACTTC	CASSFPWGQRASYEQYF
once	.	TRBV6-1	TRBJ2-2	TGTGCCAGCAGTGACGAACTGGAGGAGGGTAACACCGGGGAGCTGTTTTTT	CASSDELEEGNTGELFF
.	.	TRBV19	TRBJ1-3	TGTGCCAGCGGTACTTATGGACAGAATTTT	CASGTYGQNF
.	.	TRBV5-5	TRBJ1-1	TGTGCCAGCAGCAACCTCGGTGGGGCAAACACTGAAGCTTTCTTT	CASSNLGGANTEAFF
.	TRBD2	TRBV18	TRBJ2-7	TGTGCCAGCTCACTTGCCAACTCGGGTAGCGGGGGGTCCTACGAGCAGTACTTC	CASSLANSGSGGSYEQYF
.	TRBD1	TRBV10-1	TRBJ1-6	TGCGCCAGCAGCCGGGACAGGGATAATTCACCCCTCCACTTT	CASSRDRDNSPLHF
.	TRBD2	TRBV5-5	TRBJ2-5	TGTGCCAGCGCCCTTTGGAAAGGCGGGGGGGCCTCGGAGACCCAGTACTTC	CASALWKGGGASETQYF
.	.	TRBV4-3	TRBJ2-1	TGCGCCAGCAGCCAACCCTTAATTGACAGTAGCTCCTACAATGAGCAGTTCTTC	CASSQPLIDSSSYNEQFF
once	.	TRBV5-4	TRBJ1-1	TGTGCCAGCAGCGGGTGGGGAAAAGGGGTAAACACTGAAGCTTTCTTT	CASSGWGKGVNTEAFF
.	TRBD2	TRBV5-1	TRBJ2-3	TGCGCCAGCAGCCGGGACATTAGCGGGGGGCGGGCAGATACGCAGTATTTT	CASSRDISGGRADTQYF
.	TRBD1	TRBV27	TRBJ1-2	TGTGCCAGCAGCGGGGGACCCCCGGGACAGGGATTTCCCTATGGCTACACCTTC	CASSGGPPGQGFPYGYTF
.	.	TRBV10-3	TRBJ1-2	TGTGCCATCAGTGCCTCAGGTGGCTACACCTTC	CAISASGGYTF
.	TRBD1	TRBV9	TRBJ1-6	TGTGCCAGCAGCCCTAGGGACAGGGAATCCTATAATTCACCCCTCCACTTT	CASSPRDRESYNSPLHF
few	TRBD1	TRBV25-1	TRBJ1-1	TGTGCCAGCAGCCCCTCTACAGGGGGCCGGACTGAAGCTTTCTTT	CASSPSTGGRTEAFF
.	TRBD1	TRBV20-1	TRBJ1-1	TGCAGTGCTAGTACGAGGGGGCTCGGGAGGGCTGAAGCTTTCTTT	CSASTRGLGRAEAFF
.	TRBD1	TRBV6-5	TRBJ1-5	TGTGCCAGCAGTTACTCAAGACAGGGTTTCAATCAGCCCCAGCATTTT	CASSYSRQGFNQPQHF
.	TRBD1	TRBV7-9	TRBJ2-5	TGTGCCAGCAGCTCCACGGACAGGGGCTCCCAAGAGACCCAGTACTTC	CASSSTDRGSQETQYF
.	.	TRBV27	TRBJ1-2	TGTGCCAGCAGTTTAGTTTCCGGGCCCCGGGGTGGCTACACCTTC	CASSLVSGPRGGYTF
few	.	TRBV5-6	TRBJ2-7	TGTGCCAGCAGCCTGTACAGTCCGGTCGACGAGCAGTACTTC	CASSLYSPVDEQYF
once	.	TRBV7-7	TRBJ1-4	TGTGCCAGCAGCCCGAGCCCAGGGATGGTTGAAAAACTGTTTTTT	CASSPSPGMVEKLFF
once	TRBD1	TRBV15	TRBJ1-1	TGTGCCACCAGCAGAGGGGCCGGGACAGGGTTTGGCACTGAAGCTTTCTTT	CATSRGAGTGFGTEAFF
.	TRBD1	TRBV11-3	TRBJ2-3	TGTGCCAGCAGCCCTCGGACAGGGGAAGCAGATACGCAGTATTTT	CASSPRTGEADTQYF
.	TRBD1	TRBV7-2	TRBJ1-4	TGTGCCAGCAGTCGGGACAGGTCTAATGAAAAACTGTTTTTT	CASSRDRSNEKLFF
.	.	TRBV12-3/TRBV12-4	TRBJ1-2	TGTGCCAGCAGCTATTCCCGCGGCTACACCTTC	CASSYSRGYTF
.	TRBD1	TRBV7-8	TRBJ1-6	TGTGCCAGCAGCTTAGAAGGCGGCAGGGGGGATAATTCACCCCTCCACTTT	CASSLEGGRGDNSPLHF
.	.	TRBV19	TRBJ1-1	TGTGCCAGTAGTATAAAAGACAGTTTTGGCACTGAAGCTTTCTTT	CASSIKDSFGTEAFF
.	TRBD1	TRBV15	TRBJ1-5	TGTGCCACCAGCAACTGGGACAGGGGACCAGTGGTCAATCAGCCCCAGCATTTT	CATSNWDRGPVVNQPQHF
.	TRBD1	TRBV27	TRBJ1-2	TGTGCCAGCAGCCCCTCCGGGACAGGGGGCACCGGCTACACCTTC	CASSPSGTGGTGYTF
.	TRBD2	TRBV3-1/TRBV3-2	TRBJ2-1	TGTGCCAGCTCCGGGACTAGCGGGGGGCCGTCCGAGCAGTTCTTC	CASSGTSGGPSEQFF
.	.	TRBV28	TRBJ1-1	TGTGCCAGCAGTCCCGTGCCGGGGGAAGGCACTGAAGCTTTCTTT	CASSPVPGEGTEAFF
.	.	TRBV29-1	TRBJ2-1	TGCAGCGTTGAAAGAGGAGGGGGCGCATGGGATGAGCAGTTCTTC	CSVERGGGAWDEQFF
.	.	TRBV6-5	TRBJ1-1	TGTGCCAGCAGTTCAGGGGCTACGAACACTGAAGCTTTCTTT	CASSSGATNTEAFF
once	TRBD1	TRBV10-3	TRBJ1-1	TGTGCCATCACCATTACCCAAGGGACAGGGGACGAAGCTTTCTTT	CAITITQGTGDEAFF
.	.	TRBV10-3	TRBJ2-7	TGTGCCATCAGTGAGGGGGCTACTCCCTACGAGCAGTACTTC	CAISEGATPYEQYF
.	TRBD1	TRBV10-3	TRBJ2-7	TGTGCCATCAGTGATCAAAGTGGACAGGGGATGTACGAGCAGTACTTC	CAISDQSGQGMYEQYF
.	.	TRBV7-2	TRBJ2-5	TGTGCCAGCAGCTTAAGATCCACAAAATATGAGACCCAGTACTTC	CASSLRSTKYETQYF
.	TRBD1	TRBV28	TRBJ1-2	TGTGCCAGCAGGGGGGGACAGGGGGCATATGGCTACACCTTC	CASRGGQGAYGYTF
.	TRBD1	TRBV3-1/TRBV3-2	TRBJ2-1	TGTGCCAGCAGCCGGTTGGGACAGTATTTAGACAATGAGCAGTTCTTC	CASSRLGQYLDNEQFF
.	.	TRBV6-4	TRBJ1-1	TGTGCCAGCAGCCGGTTTTCGAACACTGAAGCTTTCTTT	CASSRFSNTEAFF
few	TRBD1	TRBV5-1	TRBJ1-6	TGCGCCAGCAGCTGGACAGGGGATAATTCACCCCTCCACTTT	CASSWTGDNSPLHF
.	.	TRBV3-1/TRBV3-2	TRBJ1-1	TGTGCCAGCAGCCCCGATCGGGCCTCCGGGAGCACTGAAGCTTTCTTT	CASSPDRASGSTEAFF
.	TRBD1	TRBV6-1	TRBJ1-6	TGTGCCAGCAGTGACGATATACAGGGGTCTGATTCACCCCTCCACTTT	CASSDDIQGSDSPLHF
.	TRBD1	TRBV5-1	TRBJ2-5	TGCGCCAGCAGCTGGGGGGACAGGACCTTCCAAGAGACCCAGTACTTC	CASSWGDRTFQETQYF
.	.	TRBV18	TRBJ1-1	TGTGCCAGCTCCGGGGGAATGAACACTGAAGCTTTCTTT	CASSGGMNTEAFF